This T cell receptor (beta chain) appears in the sequencing data of a study of CXCR3-negative and CXCR3-positive naive CD8 T cells. As for the study in general: Roughly 130 million TRB reads in total, about 1.5 +/- 0.3 million per library. General study findings and limits: Comparably high diversity was seen in both naive subsets, and much lower diversity in memory CD8+ cells. More hydrophobic TRB CDR3s occurred in CXCR3-positive than in CXCR3-negative naive cells.

UMI-labeled 5' RACE yielded the TRB cDNA libraries. TCRdb reprocessed the 5' RACE reads, with one entry per CDR3 protein and no DNA. Its listing shows about 92,000 distinct CDR3 sequences. Details on this clonotype: Its antigen is currently unknown.

Those CD8+ T cells considered naive were CD45RO-CCR7+CD27+CD95-. The CDR3 is made up of 14 amino acids. Per germline, CDR1 MDHEN and CDR2 SYDVKM. The source material was naive CXCR3+ CD8+ T cells from blood. Subset indicated: CD45RO-CCR7+CD27+CD95- naive CD8+ T cells expressing CXCR3 (TNR3+). This sequence was found in a human donor in good health. Some clones in this sample may be carry-over from other donors' samples. The genes are TRBV28 and TRBJ2-3; the D call from TCRdb, TRBD2, cannot be confirmed without DNA. The CDR3 reads CASNTLRRTDTQYF.